This is a list of T cell receptor beta chains from one sample in a study of PD-1 blockade in classical Hodgkin lymphoma. Sequencing was performed with immunoSEQ multiplex PCR; in TCRdb, only in-frame clones are kept and a portion is missing. The sample lists tens of thousands of clones, roughly 73% seen once, with less than 10% in the top ten. Sequenced here: peripheral blood mononuclear cells (PBMCs), sampled before the fourth cycle of nivolumab. The receptor set was obtained from a human donor with classical Hodgkin lymphoma. Each CDR3 is given with its conserved first and last residue. The order of the fields is clone size, V gene, J gene, D gene, CDR3 protein, CDR3 DNA. The D gene is left open where the match is weak. Part of the rows lack a size; the others show once, few, many or a class for expanded clones.

size: NA; V: TRBV7-9; J: TRBJ2-7; D: NA; CDR3: CASSSGPSYEQYF; DNA: TGTGCCAGCAGCTCCGGACCTTCCTACGAGCAGTACTTC
size: NA; V: TRBV28; J: TRBJ2-1; D: NA; CDR3: CASSSHRARGGEQFF; DNA: TGTGCCAGCAGTTCCCACAGAGCACGAGGTGGTGAGCAGTTCTTC
size: NA; V: TRBV5-1; J: TRBJ1-4; D: TRBD1; CDR3: CASSPGQAQKLFF; DNA: TGCGCCAGCAGCCCCGGACAGGCCCAAAAACTGTTTTTT
size: NA; V: TRBV5-8; J: TRBJ2-1; D: NA; CDR3: CASSLVRLRYNEQFF; DNA: TGTGCCAGCAGCTTGGTAAGACTTCGCTACAATGAGCAGTTCTTC
size: NA; V: TRBV29-1; J: TRBJ2-1; D: NA; CDR3: CSVVDRVKYEQFF; DNA: TGCAGCGTTGTGGATCGCGTGAAATATGAGCAGTTCTTC
size: NA; V: TRBV11-2; J: TRBJ2-1; D: NA; CDR3: CASSLAGTAREQFF; DNA: TGTGCCAGCAGCTTAGCCGGGACCGCCAGAGAGCAGTTCTTC
size: few; V: TRBV5-4; J: TRBJ1-2; D: NA; CDR3: CASSLRTGSIGYTF; DNA: TGTGCCAGCAGCTTGAGGACGGGGTCTATTGGCTACACCTTC
size: NA; V: TRBV27; J: TRBJ2-3; D: NA; CDR3: CASSLSPVLILPQYF; DNA: TGTGCCAGCAGTTTATCTCCGGTCCTTATCCTGCCGCAGTATTTT
size: NA; V: TRBV30; J: TRBJ2-7; D: NA; CDR3: CAWRGGGYEQYF; DNA: TGTGCCTGGAGAGGCGGCGGCTACGAGCAGTACTTC
size: NA; V: TRBV7-2; J: TRBJ2-7; D: TRBD2; CDR3: CASSFTSGSYEQYF; DNA: TGTGCCAGCAGCTTCACTAGCGGGAGTTACGAGCAGTACTTC
size: few; V: TRBV7-9; J: TRBJ1-2; D: NA; CDR3: CASGAGTYYGYTF; DNA: TGTGCCAGCGGGGCTGGGACATACTATGGCTACACCTTC
size: NA; V: TRBV7-9; J: TRBJ2-7; D: NA; CDR3: CASSPPGVSYEQYF; DNA: TGTGCCAGCAGCCCCCCGGGGGTTTCCTACGAGCAGTACTTC
size: NA; V: TRBV6-6; J: TRBJ1-1; D: TRBD1; CDR3: CASSSRTGGATEAFF; DNA: TGTGCCAGCAGTTCCCGGACAGGGGGCGCGACTGAAGCTTTCTTT
size: NA; V: TRBV4-3; J: TRBJ2-7; D: NA; CDR3: CASSQDPGKMIHEQYF; DNA: TGCGCCAGCAGCCAAGATCCGGGAAAGATGATCCACGAGCAGTACTTC
size: NA; V: TRBV15; J: TRBJ2-1; D: NA; CDR3: CATSRDLGGPREQFF; DNA: TGTGCCACCAGCAGAGATTTAGGGGGGCCTCGGGAGCAGTTCTTC
size: NA; V: TRBV6-1; J: TRBJ1-3; D: TRBD1; CDR3: CASRQGSGNTIYF; DNA: TGTGCCAGCAGACAGGGGAGCGGAAACACCATATATTTT
size: NA; V: TRBV2; J: TRBJ1-1; D: NA; CDR3: CASRVTNTEAFF; DNA: TGTGCCAGCAGGGTGACAAACACTGAAGCTTTCTTT
size: NA; V: TRBV28; J: TRBJ2-1; D: NA; CDR3: CASVQLGGLGFSYNEQFF; DNA: TGTGCCAGCGTCCAGCTCGGGGGCTTGGGGTTCTCCTACAATGAGCAGTTCTTC
size: NA; V: TRBV5-1; J: TRBJ2-2; D: TRBD2; CDR3: CASSLGSGGTGELFF; DNA: TGCGCCAGCAGCTTGGGATCGGGGGGCACCGGGGAGCTGTTTTTT
size: once; V: TRBV4-1; J: TRBJ2-2; D: NA; CDR3: CASSQDSPGPGELFF; DNA: TGCGCCAGCAGCCAAGATTCGCCGGGGCCCGGGGAGCTGTTTTTT
size: few; V: TRBV29-1; J: TRBJ1-1; D: NA; CDR3: CSVVSAKAFF; DNA: TGCAGCGTTGTTTCCGCGAAAGCTTTCTTT
size: NA; V: TRBV7-2; J: TRBJ1-1; D: NA; CDR3: CASSLVGGLGTEAFF; DNA: TGTGCCAGCAGCTTAGTCGGGGGGCTTGGCACTGAAGCTTTCTTT
size: NA; V: TRBV19; J: TRBJ2-7; D: TRBD1; CDR3: CASSPRQGLYEQYF; DNA: TGTGCCAGTAGTCCGAGACAGGGTCTGTACGAGCAGTACTTC